This is a list of T cell receptor beta chains from one sample in a study of neoadjuvant nivolumab and ipilimumab in lung cancer. The protocol was immunoSEQ multiplex PCR, while the TCRdb copy is restricted to in-frame clones and leaves out a portion. The table shows 20,000 or so clones, with more than 65% occurring only once. The input for sequencing was tumor tissue, taken after neoadjuvant nivolumab, alone or with ipilimumab, at or shortly before surgery. The receptors were gathered from an adult with non-small cell lung cancer. Each CDR3 is given with its conserved first and last residue. A D gene is named only where the DNA matches it firmly. Clone size is not always given. Where it is, it says once, few, many or a class for expanded clones.

CDR3 protein: CASSWGAGANYGYTF
CDR3 DNA: TGTGCCAGCTCCTGGGGGGCAGGAGCTAACTATGGCTACACCTTC
CDR3 length: 15
J gene: TRBJ1-2
D gene: NA
clone size: NA
V gene: TRBV7-8

CDR3 protein: CASSHRDGNTIYF
CDR3 DNA: TGTGCCAGCAGCCACAGGGATGGAAACACCATATATTTT
CDR3 length: 13
J gene: TRBJ1-3
D gene: NA
clone size: NA
V gene: TRBV6-5

CDR3 protein: CASSPSGGGQPQHF
CDR3 DNA: TGTGCCAGCAGCCCTTCAGGGGGCGGTCAGCCCCAGCATTTT
CDR3 length: 14
J gene: TRBJ1-5
D gene: TRBD1
clone size: NA
V gene: TRBV7-9

CDR3 protein: CASSLITVSDTQYF
CDR3 DNA: TGTGCCAGCAGCTTAATCACAGTTAGCGATACGCAGTATTTT
CDR3 length: 14
J gene: TRBJ2-3
D gene: NA
clone size: NA
V gene: TRBV7-2

CDR3 protein: CASSQALGNTGELFF
CDR3 DNA: TGCGCCAGCAGCCAAGCCCTAGGGAACACCGGGGAGCTGTTTTTT
CDR3 length: 15
J gene: TRBJ2-2
D gene: NA
clone size: NA
V gene: TRBV4-3

CDR3 protein: CAISESPGGRTGELFF
CDR3 DNA: TGTGCCATCAGTGAGTCCCCCGGGGGTCGGACCGGGGAGCTGTTTTTT
CDR3 length: 16
J gene: TRBJ2-2
D gene: NA
clone size: NA
V gene: TRBV10-3

CDR3 protein: CAFQQGTNTKAFF
CDR3 DNA: TGTGCCTTTCAACAGGGGACCAACACTAAAGCTTTCTTT
CDR3 length: 13
J gene: TRBJ1-1
D gene: TRBD1
clone size: NA
V gene: TRBV30

CDR3 protein: CASLHPGGSYEQYF
CDR3 DNA: TGTGCCAGCCTCCATCCGGGGGGCTCCTACGAGCAGTACTTC
CDR3 length: 14
J gene: TRBJ2-7
D gene: TRBD2
clone size: medium-sized
V gene: TRBV28

CDR3 protein: CASSGDRSYTF
CDR3 DNA: TGTGCCAGCAGTGGGGACAGGAGCTACACCTTC
CDR3 length: 11
J gene: TRBJ1-2
D gene: TRBD1
clone size: NA
V gene: TRBV2

CDR3 protein: CSASRQEKLFF
CDR3 DNA: TGCAGTGCTAGTCGTCAGGAAAAACTGTTTTTT
CDR3 length: 11
J gene: TRBJ1-4
D gene: NA
clone size: NA
V gene: TRBV20-1

CDR3 protein: CASSRLAGGYEQYF
CDR3 DNA: TGTGCCAGCAGCAGACTAGCGGGAGGCTACGAGCAGTACTTC
CDR3 length: 14
J gene: TRBJ2-7
D gene: TRBD2
clone size: NA
V gene: TRBV7-2

CDR3 protein: CAWSVLGVRGRINYGYTF
CDR3 DNA: TGTGCCTGGAGTGTACTAGGAGTTCGGGGCAGGATAAACTATGGCTACACCTTC
CDR3 length: 18
J gene: TRBJ1-2
D gene: NA
clone size: NA
V gene: TRBV30

CDR3 protein: CASSQGRARNTGELFF
CDR3 DNA: TGTGCCAGCAGCCAAGGGAGGGCTAGAAACACCGGGGAGCTGTTTTTT
CDR3 length: 16
J gene: TRBJ2-2
D gene: NA
clone size: NA
V gene: TRBV4-2

CDR3 protein: CASSSDLNEKLFF
CDR3 DNA: TGCGCCAGCAGCTCCGATCTTAATGAAAAACTGTTTTTT
CDR3 length: 13
J gene: TRBJ1-4
D gene: NA
clone size: NA
V gene: TRBV5-1

CDR3 protein: CASSGRVNEAFF
CDR3 DNA: TGTGCCAGCAGTGGTAGGGTTAATGAAGCTTTCTTT
CDR3 length: 12
J gene: TRBJ1-1
D gene: NA
clone size: NA
V gene: TRBV6-1

CDR3 protein: CASSLVDIGNQPQHF
CDR3 DNA: TGTGCCAGCAGCTTAGTGGACATTGGGAATCAGCCCCAGCATTTT
CDR3 length: 15
J gene: TRBJ1-5
D gene: NA
clone size: NA
V gene: TRBV7-2

CDR3 protein: CASSRRGRTEAFF
CDR3 DNA: TGTGCCAGCAGTCGCAGGGGGCGGACTGAAGCTTTCTTT
CDR3 length: 13
J gene: TRBJ1-1
D gene: TRBD1
clone size: few
V gene: TRBV7-2

CDR3 protein: CASSFTGTDTQYF
CDR3 DNA: TGCGCCAGCAGTTTCACGGGAACAGATACGCAGTATTTT
CDR3 length: 13
J gene: TRBJ2-3
D gene: NA
clone size: NA
V gene: TRBV5-1

CDR3 protein: CASSHLTGANEKLFF
CDR3 DNA: TGTGCCAGCAGCCACCTTACAGGGGCTAATGAAAAACTGTTTTTT
CDR3 length: 15
J gene: TRBJ1-4
D gene: TRBD1
clone size: NA
V gene: TRBV7-9

CDR3 protein: CASSPNRGYEQYF
CDR3 DNA: TGCGCCAGCAGCCCGAACCGGGGATACGAGCAGTACTTC
CDR3 length: 13
J gene: TRBJ2-7
D gene: NA
clone size: NA
V gene: TRBV4-3

CDR3 protein: CASSPDRVVETQYF
CDR3 DNA: TGTGCCAGCTCACCTGACAGGGTCGTAGAGACCCAGTACTTC
CDR3 length: 14
J gene: TRBJ2-5
D gene: TRBD1
clone size: NA
V gene: TRBV18

CDR3 protein: CASSLQYRDRAKPQHF
CDR3 DNA: TGTGCCAGTAGTCTACAGTACCGGGACAGGGCAAAGCCCCAGCATTTT
CDR3 length: 16
J gene: TRBJ1-5
D gene: TRBD1
clone size: NA
V gene: TRBV19

CDR3 protein: CASRGLGRFQAFF
CDR3 DNA: TGTGCCAGCAGGGGGCTAGGGAGGTTCCAAGCTTTCTTT
CDR3 length: 13
J gene: TRBJ1-1
D gene: NA
clone size: few
V gene: TRBV25-1

CDR3 protein: CASSARQGFYEQYF
CDR3 DNA: TGTGCCAGCAGCGCCAGACAGGGGTTCTACGAGCAGTACTTC
CDR3 length: 14
J gene: TRBJ2-7
D gene: TRBD1
clone size: NA
V gene: TRBV7-6

CDR3 protein: CASRLRGGGRDQPQHF
CDR3 DNA: TGTGCCAGCAGGCTAAGGGGAGGGGGTCGTGATCAGCCCCAGCATTTT
CDR3 length: 16
J gene: TRBJ1-5
D gene: NA
clone size: NA
V gene: TRBV28

CDR3 protein: CASSFSASRSAEAFF
CDR3 DNA: TGTGCCAGCAGCTTTTCGGCGAGCAGATCGGCTGAAGCTTTCTTT
CDR3 length: 15
J gene: TRBJ1-1
D gene: NA
clone size: NA
V gene: TRBV7-2

CDR3 protein: CASSQAGPVYF
CDR3 DNA: TGTGCCAGCAGCCAAGCGGGGCCGGTGTACTTC
CDR3 length: 11
J gene: TRBJ2-7
D gene: TRBD2
clone size: NA
V gene: TRBV7-9